This T cell receptor beta chain was retrieved from a study of graft-versus-host responses after intestinal transplantation. Across the whole study: Recipients underwent multivisceral, liver-intestinal, or isolated intestinal transplants.

Concerning this clone: Its antigen is not identified.

Trimming cost V 0 bases and J 7 bases, with 7 bases left between them. The CDR3 totals 12 residues. CDR1 is MGHRA, CDR2 YSYEKL, per germline. Study-wide results and limits: High graft-versus-host to host-versus-graft T cell clonal ratios marked allografts of patients with graft-donor macrochimerism.

Libraries were prepared by immunoSEQ multiplex PCR; TCRdb keeps only in-frame clonotypes and omits some of them. The sample lists fewer than 110,000 clones; approximately 93% were seen once. The sample was unstimulated CD8+ T cells sorted from spleen or lymph node cells, taken before intestinal transplant. The rearrangement joins TRBV4-1 to TRBJ2-7; D not resolved. The sequence was collected from a human donor who received an intestinal transplant. The CDR3 sequence: CASSQDKQEQYF. In DNA form, the CDR3 reads TGCGCCAGCAGCCAAGATAAACAGGAGCAGTACTTC.